These T cell receptor beta chains were read from a single sample in a study of cytotoxic CD8 clonotypes in ibrutinib-treated CLL. TCRdb's copy holds only in-frame clones and misses some; the assay was immunoSEQ multiplex PCR. The table lists some 84,000 clones, around 83% of them singletons. The input for sequencing was PBMCs, taken before ibrutinib treatment. These receptors came from a human donor with chronic lymphocytic leukemia. CDR3s include the opening cysteine and the closing phenylalanine or tryptophan. A D gene is named only where the DNA matches it firmly. The size field is filled for only some rows; it gives once, few, many or a size class.

V gene: TRBV9; J gene: TRBJ2-7; D gene: NA; clone size: NA; CDR3 protein: CASSTRGSEQYF; CDR3 DNA: TGTGCCAGCAGCACGCGGGGCTCAGAGCAGTACTTC
V gene: TRBV27; J gene: TRBJ2-7; D gene: TRBD2; clone size: NA; CDR3 protein: CASSFRPLAGYTYEQYF; CDR3 DNA: TGTGCCAGCAGTTTTCGGCCTCTAGCGGGATATACCTACGAGCAGTACTTC
V gene: TRBV5-4; J gene: TRBJ2-1; D gene: TRBD2; clone size: NA; CDR3 protein: CASSIGTSGRYEQFF; CDR3 DNA: TGTGCCAGCAGCATCGGGACTAGCGGGAGGTATGAGCAGTTCTTC
V gene: TRBV6-5; J gene: TRBJ1-2; D gene: TRBD1; clone size: NA; CDR3 protein: CASSYSSGQGGGYTF; CDR3 DNA: TGTGCCAGCAGTTACTCGAGTGGACAGGGCGGTGGCTACACCTTC
V gene: TRBV11-3; J gene: TRBJ2-7; D gene: TRBD2; clone size: once; CDR3 protein: CASSLAGVGYEQYF; CDR3 DNA: TGTGCCAGCAGCTTGGCGGGAGTGGGGTACGAGCAGTACTTC
V gene: TRBV19; J gene: TRBJ1-1; D gene: TRBD1; clone size: NA; CDR3 protein: CATAGTGATEAFF; CDR3 DNA: TGTGCCACAGCCGGGACAGGGGCCACTGAAGCTTTCTTT
V gene: TRBV10-3; J gene: TRBJ2-7; D gene: TRBD2; clone size: NA; CDR3 protein: CAIRESTSGNHEQYF; CDR3 DNA: TGTGCCATCAGGGAATCGACTAGCGGGAACCACGAGCAGTACTTC
V gene: TRBV9; J gene: TRBJ2-3; D gene: TRBD2; clone size: NA; CDR3 protein: CASSLRLAGGGDTQYF; CDR3 DNA: TGTGCCAGCAGCCTTCGACTAGCGGGAGGAGGAGATACGCAGTATTTT
V gene: TRBV6-1; J gene: TRBJ1-1; D gene: NA; clone size: NA; CDR3 protein: CASREDGDTEAFF; CDR3 DNA: TGTGCCAGCAGGGAGGACGGGGACACTGAAGCTTTCTTT
V gene: TRBV19; J gene: TRBJ1-2; D gene: NA; clone size: NA; CDR3 protein: CASNRQVEGYGYTF; CDR3 DNA: TGTGCCAGTAACCGACAGGTCGAGGGTTATGGCTACACCTTC
V gene: TRBV27; J gene: TRBJ2-3; D gene: TRBD2; clone size: NA; CDR3 protein: CASSFGTSGSTDTQYF; CDR3 DNA: TGTGCCAGCAGTTTCGGGACTAGCGGGAGTACAGATACGCAGTATTTT